The source of this T cell receptor (beta chain) is a study of T cells in women clearing cervical HPV infection. As for the study in general: HLA type stays a possible confounder, typing being limited.

Trimming removed 7 bases from V and 1 base from J; junction bases left unmatched: 11. CDR1 and CDR2 (germline): DFQATT, SNEGSKA (reference sequence). The length of the CDR3 is 15 residues. Note on this clone: Its target is unknown. The read falls 3 residues short of the CDR3 end, and the missing part is taken from the germline J gene.

The study's findings and limits: Associations may precede or follow infection; HPV-specific or memory T cells were not isolated.

Repertoires were generated with immunoSEQ multiplex PCR, while TCRdb's copy carries only in-frame clones and drops some. The specimen's table records 30,000 or so clones. Dot-blot hybridization genotyped cervical HPV amplified with MY09/MY11 PCR. This TCR came from a woman aged 18-70 years with a cervical HPV16 infection that either progressed to CIN3+ or cleared (not recorded which). Sequences were obtained from blood buffy coat. The chain carries TRBV20-1 and TRBJ2-3; 7 bases map to TRBD2. CDR3 region: CSGEGGAGGTDTQYF. CDR3 DNA, as far as it was read: TGCAGTGGCGAGGGAGGGGCAGGCGGCACAGATACG.